This is a list of T cell receptor beta chains from one sample in a study of T-cell memory formation after mild COVID-19. Via MiXCR, TCRdb re-called the 5' RACE reads, giving one row per CDR3 protein. The table lists 530,000 or so distinct CDR3 sequences, 15% to 20% of them singletons. The sample comprised PBMCs or a T cell subset sorted from them (not recorded which). Receptors were obtained from an adult woman who had mild COVID-19 (a few samples of this study predate the infection). Cell type and time point are not known. Each CDR3 is given with its conserved first and last residue. Only some rows state a clone size, as once, few, many or a class for expanded clones.

clone_size | v_call | cdr3_aa
few | TRBV7-9 | CASSFDRIVPAYEQYF
NA | TRBV6-6 | CASSRTGTNYGYTF
once | TRBV7-6 | CASSLAFGEGAGEQFF
NA | TRBV3-1 | CASSQVLAGGPHNEQFF
NA | TRBV20-1 | CSASGREGRYNEQFF
few | TRBV6-2/TRBV6-3 | CASSTPGAQPQHF
few | TRBV5-1 | CASSHDTTGDYEQYF
few | TRBV30 | CAWSPRRGQGYTF
few | TRBV7-9 | CASSLRGGGLNTEAFF
many | TRBV3-1 | CASSQERGTEQYF
NA | TRBV7-3 | CATQVWDRGNEQFF
few | TRBV27 | CASTLDREETQYF
NA | TRBV20-1 | CSARGPAGGNEQFF
NA | TRBV7-3 | CASSLKAGGKSGQFF
NA | TRBV24-1 | CATSAKRGGRNTQYF
NA | TRBV20-1 | CSARVWEGEQYF
NA | TRBV25-1 | CASGWSSYEQYF
NA | TRBV4-1 | CASSPEKVSNQPQHF
NA | TRBV19 | CACRSNTGELFF
many | TRBV5-5 | CASSAPNQPQHF
few | TRBV4-1 | CASSQGVTWGNTEAFF
NA | TRBV7-3 | CASGQYNEQFF
few | TRBV7-9 | CAVGGPSPYEQYF